What follows describes a single TCR beta chain. Which antigen it targets is not known. Base qualities are not provided; no much larger clone lies one nucleotide away. This entry is derived from a study of blood T cell repertoires in COVID-19 (dated by TCRdb to the early 2020s). About the study as a whole: Samples from collaborators originated in the United States, Italy and Spain and spanned both the acute and convalescent phases of COVID-19. Samples came from the ongoing ImmuneRACE study (first 160 participants) plus 1,254 subjects from 6 global collaborators. The material from the prospective study consisted of cDNA or gDNA derived from T cells, B-cell-depleted T cells, or PBMCs. Sample metadata almost always included a de-identified subject ID, COVID-19 status, age in years and sex. The dataset comprised deeply sampled blood TCRbeta repertoires from subjects exposed to, actively infected with, or recovered from COVID-19. Where available, HLA class I and class II types were taken from metadata supplied by the sample provider and were not determined by assay-based typing. The repertoires were made available in a free public database intended to serve as a resource for research on the immune response to SARS-CoV-2. Study-wide findings and limitations: The quantity of clinical and demographic metadata differed by source and by participant and was supplied without curation.

Each collaborating institution followed its own protocols to collect whole blood in K2EDTA tubes. For TCRbeta analysis, collaborators shipped samples in one of three forms: frozen whole blood, isolated PBMCs, or DNA extracted from either of those sample types. The immunoSEQ Assay, a bias-controlled multiplex PCR, was used to amplify TCRbeta CDR3 regions from genomic DNA. Per the source publication's procedure: Nucleated cell counts per sample were estimated from amplification of reference gene primers within the assay. To quantify the absolute abundance of each unique TCRbeta CDR3 rearrangement, sequence reads were collapsed and filtered. Productive Simpson clonality was computed per sample as the square root of Simpson's diversity index over productive rearrangements. TCRdb retrieved this table from immuneACCESS and kept in-frame rearrangements only. Not all clones are present; in checked studies, unresolved V genes account for under half, and no reason is known for the remainder. V and J calls and clone size are copied from that table; D and trimming were computed from the DNA. This sample holds approximately 230,000 clones; around nine tenths were observed only once. The ten largest clonotypes hold 3% to 3.5% of the sample.

The CDR3 runs 14 amino acids, cysteine and phenylalanine included. Of all the DNA, just the CDR3 is kept, 42 bases in frame from base 1. CDR1 and CDR2 (PRHDT, FYEKMQ) derive from the germline V gene (reference sequence). V loses 0 bases of germline sequence and J loses 6 bases, and the interval between the two ends is 8 bases. Recombination linked TRBV13 to TRBJ2-2, with the D gene not clear enough to name. The receptor comes from a man aged 18-30 years with active or convalescent COVID-19. Sequencing used peripheral blood. The CDR3 in this case is CASSLGGGAGELFF. The nucleotide sequence reads as follows: TGTGCCAGCAGCTTAGGCGGCGGAGCCGGGGAGCTGTTTTTT.